The sequence of this TCR beta chain was determined in a study of CD8 T cells in ankylosing spondylitis (dated by TCRdb to between 2016 and 2019). In terms of the full investigation: T cell receptor beta repertoires were profiled in healthy donors and ankylosing spondylitis patients so that disease-linked TCR variants could be found. The whole study cohort included about a hundred healthy donors and over 20 ankylosing spondylitis patients. Peripheral blood samples were taken, and synovial fluid was additionally collected from ankylosing spondylitis patients. General study outcomes and caveats: Blood from ankylosing spondylitis patients appeared to be characterized by a TCR beta motif made up of fewer than ten highly homologous amino acid variants. The disease-linked clones showed a CD8+ phenotype and occurred at relatively low frequencies in peripheral blood. According to the report, matched synovial fluid samples from ankylosing spondylitis patients were significantly enriched for the disease-linked clones. Some motif variants were previously reported in synovial fluid and blood of reactive arthritis patients, suggesting common disease-initiation mechanisms.

The sequencer listed for this sample is Illumina HiSeq 2500. TCR beta libraries were prepared by quantitative 5'-RACE with molecular barcodes. The paper's data handling went like this. A new computational method, built on a probabilistic model of VDJ rearrangement, was used to identify disease-linked TCR variants. TCRdb ran its own pipeline on the public reads, namely fastp trimming at Q25 and MiXCR clone calling, and kept in-frame beta chains. Rows with a matching CDR3 protein are joined into one entry that keeps the most common DNA and genes. TCRdb's processing, not the authors', yielded these V and J calls. This sample has about 200,000 distinct CDR3 sequences in its table, and 5.5% to 7.5% of those were observed once. The ten top clones hold 12% to 15% of the sample. As for this clonotype: Which antigen it targets is not known. No quality values exist for individual bases; no much larger clone is one base distant.

This clonotype was obtained from a male donor with ankylosing spondylitis. Specimen: blood, either unsorted or a sorted T cell fraction (not recorded which).

DNA sequence: TGTGCCATCAGGTCTCAGGGGGCCTCCTACGAGCAGTACTTC. It translates to CAIRSQGASYEQYF. The sequence joins TRBV10-3 to TRBJ2-7; 8 central nucleotides agree with TRBD1. The CDR3 sequence holds 14 residues, the cysteine and phenylalanine included. Only CDR3 DNA remains: 42 bases, in frame from the first base. V has 6 bases trimmed and J has 0 bases trimmed; junction bases matching no gene number 4. The germline V gene specifies ENHRY as CDR1 and SYGVKD as CDR2.